This T cell receptor beta chain was sequenced during a study of T cells expressing NK-cell markers. About the study: Serological testing identified seven of the eight sequenced donors as HCMV-seropositive and one as seronegative.

There are 17 residues in the CDR3. The V gene's germline CDR1 is DFQATT and CDR2 SNEGSKA (reference sequence). A remark on this clonotype: Its antigen is still unknown.

Beta-chain TCR cDNA was generated via 5'RACE template switching with UMIs. TCRdb re-called the 5' RACE reads and shows each CDR3 protein once, DNA omitted. This table lists some 450,000 distinct CDR3 sequences. Whole-study findings and limits: Questions lingered over whether expanded NKG2C+ T cell clones were HCMV-specific. These clonotypes, the leaders elsewhere, also led the CD3+CD56-NKG2C+ fraction in a few donors.

The chain combines TRBV20-1 with TRBJ2-3; TCRdb names TRBD1, which stays unverified in the absence of DNA. This receptor was obtained from a woman between 18 and 69 years old in good health. The sequenced material came from blood T cells: a sorted CD56 or NKG2C T cell subset, CD4+ or CD8+ T cells, or bulk PBMC T cells (not recorded which). CDR3 residues: CSARLSATGLSADTQYF.